This T cell receptor (beta chain) was obtained from a study of regulatory T cells in long-lasting Graves disease. Broader study findings: TRBV28, TRBJ1-2 and TRBJ2-5 emerged as the favored segments in persistent disease. Accuracy could have been hurt by small sample size.

Construction of TCR beta libraries relied on iRepertoire HTBI primers and on Arm-PCR targeting CDR3 regions. Using its own MiXCR run on the multiplex PCR reads, TCRdb lists one record per CDR3 protein. Of 420,000 or so distinct CDR3 sequences listed, about a sixth were seen once; the top ten hold 20% to 25%. This sample's time point: newly diagnosed GD, antithyroid drugs for less than 3 months. From RNA extracted from PBMCs, the TCR library was made. A word on this clonotype: Its specificity is not known.

In germline, CDR1 is MNHEY, CDR2 SVGEGT. The CDR3 extends over 17 amino acids. V gave up 7 bases and J gave up 3 bases; unmatched junction bases: 11. The same specimen was also included in a second study, on T cells in Graves' hyperthyroidism and ophthalmopathy.

This clonotype was sampled from a woman aged 18-35 years with Graves disease. This chain uses TRBV6-2 or TRBV6-3 with TRBJ2-1, with TRBD2 matching over 11 bases. Sequenced here: peripheral blood mononuclear cells (PBMCs), sampled at new diagnosis, from a patient treated with antithyroid drugs. The CDR3 bases are TGTGCCAGCACCCTAAGGCTACTAGCGGGAGTCTACAATGAGCAGTTCTTC. It specifies CASTLRLLAGVYNEQFF.